Listed below are T cell receptor beta chains from one sample, sequenced in a study of T cell responses to AZD1222 COVID-19 vaccine. Method: immunoSEQ multiplex PCR; TCRdb's copy keeps in-frame clones and lacks some. The sample has 180,000 or so clones, around 94% seen once; the top ten hold approximately 0.6%. The sample here was peripheral blood, taken on day 0 of AZD1222 vaccination. The receptors here all came from an adult in good health. CDR3s include the opening cysteine and the closing phenylalanine or tryptophan. A D gene is named only where the DNA matches it firmly. Expanded clones get a size class; other rows say once, few or many, or leave the size out.

d_call | j_call | v_call | clone_size | cdr3_aa | cdr3_nt
. | TRBJ1-5 | TRBV14 | . | CASSQGPRAPQHF | TGTGCCAGCAGCCAGGGCCCGAGGGCGCCCCAGCATTTT
. | TRBJ1-4 | TRBV3-1/TRBV3-2 | . | CASSDRTEKLFF | TGTGCCAGCAGCGACAGAACCGAAAAACTGTTTTTT
. | TRBJ1-5 | TRBV27 | . | CASSTGNQPQHF | TGTGCCAGCAGTACCGGAAATCAGCCCCAGCATTTT
. | TRBJ2-3 | TRBV18 | once | CASSTGTDTQYF | TGTGCCAGCTCTACAGGCACAGATACGCAGTATTTT
. | TRBJ1-2 | TRBV3-1/TRBV3-2 | . | CASSPGGGGYTF | TGTGCCAGCAGCCCAGGCGGAGGGGGCTACACCTTC
. | TRBJ2-7 | TRBV5-1 | once | CASSPGTHTYEQYF | TGCGCCAGCAGCCCCGGGACTCACACCTACGAGCAGTACTTC
. | TRBJ1-2 | TRBV7-6 | . | CASSPSTSLRGDGYTF | TGTGCCAGCAGCCCCTCAACATCGCTAAGGGGCGATGGCTACACCTTC
TRBD1 | TRBJ1-1 | TRBV19 | . | CASSMRDRGYDTEAFF | TGTGCCAGTAGTATGAGGGACAGGGGGTACGACACTGAAGCTTTCTTT
. | TRBJ1-3 | TRBV12-3/TRBV12-4 | . | CASNGAGNTIYF | TGTGCCAGCAACGGGGCAGGAAACACCATATATTTT
. | TRBJ2-7 | TRBV5-1 | . | CASRENGTRSAEQYF | TGCGCCAGCAGAGAGAACGGGACAAGGTCCGCCGAGCAGTACTTC
. | TRBJ1-5 | TRBV7-2 | . | CASSLRTANQPQHF | TGTGCCAGCAGCTTACGAACAGCTAATCAGCCCCAGCATTTT
TRBD1 | TRBJ2-1 | TRBV24-1 | . | CATSDRGQGGEQFF | TGTGCCACCAGTGACCGAGGACAGGGAGGTGAGCAGTTCTTC
. | TRBJ2-4 | TRBV27 | . | CASGGLGIQYF | TGTGCCAGCGGGGGGCTGGGCATTCAGTACTTC
. | TRBJ1-2 | TRBV7-8 | . | CASSPPGANYGYTF | TGTGCCAGCAGCCCGCCGGGGGCTAACTATGGCTACACCTTC
. | TRBJ1-3 | TRBV10-3 | . | CAIQSSSGNTIYF | TGTGCCATCCAAAGCTCCTCTGGAAACACCATATATTTT
. | TRBJ1-3 | TRBV10-2 | . | CAVQRVSGNTIYF | TGCGCCGTCCAGAGGGTCTCTGGAAACACCATATATTTT
. | TRBJ2-7 | TRBV4-2 | . | CASSQDGGASNEQYF | TGTGCCAGCAGCCAAGATGGGGGGGCATCAAACGAGCAGTACTTC